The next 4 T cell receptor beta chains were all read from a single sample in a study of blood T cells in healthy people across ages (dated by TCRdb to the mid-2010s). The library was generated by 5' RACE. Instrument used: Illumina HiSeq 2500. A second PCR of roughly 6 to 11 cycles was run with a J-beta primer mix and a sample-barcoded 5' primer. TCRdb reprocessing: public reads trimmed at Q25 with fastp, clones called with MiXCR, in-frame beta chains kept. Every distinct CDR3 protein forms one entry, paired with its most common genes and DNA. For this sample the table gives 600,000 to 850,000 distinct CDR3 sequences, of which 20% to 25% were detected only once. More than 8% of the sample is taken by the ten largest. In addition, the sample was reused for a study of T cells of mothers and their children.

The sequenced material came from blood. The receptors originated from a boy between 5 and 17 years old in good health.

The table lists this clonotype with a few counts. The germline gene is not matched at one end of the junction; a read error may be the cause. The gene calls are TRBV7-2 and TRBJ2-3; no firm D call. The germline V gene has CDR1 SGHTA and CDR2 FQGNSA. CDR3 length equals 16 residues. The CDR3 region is CASSLENLPYTDTQYF. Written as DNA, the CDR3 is TGCGCCAGCAGCTTAGAGAATCTCCCATACACAGATACGCAGTATTTT.

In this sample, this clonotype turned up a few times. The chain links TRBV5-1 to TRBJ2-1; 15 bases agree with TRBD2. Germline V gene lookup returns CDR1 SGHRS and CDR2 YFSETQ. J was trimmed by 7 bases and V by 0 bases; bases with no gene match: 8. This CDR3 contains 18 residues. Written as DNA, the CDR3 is TGCGCCAGCAGCTTGGATTCGGGACTAGCGGGAGGATCAAATGAGCAGTTCTTC. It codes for CASSLDSGLAGGSNEQFF.

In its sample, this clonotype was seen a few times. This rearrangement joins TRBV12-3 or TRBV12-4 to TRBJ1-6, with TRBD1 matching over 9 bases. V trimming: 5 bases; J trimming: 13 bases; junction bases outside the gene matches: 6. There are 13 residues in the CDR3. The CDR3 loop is CASSKATGGPLHF. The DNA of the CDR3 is TGTGCCAGCAGTAAAGCGACAGGGGGTCCCCTCCACTTT.

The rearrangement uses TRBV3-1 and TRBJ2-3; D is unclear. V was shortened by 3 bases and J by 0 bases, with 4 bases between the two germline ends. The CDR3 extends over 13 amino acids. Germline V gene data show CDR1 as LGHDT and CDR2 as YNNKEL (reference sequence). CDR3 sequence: CASSQYSTDTQYF. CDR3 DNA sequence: TGTGCCAGCAGCCAGTACAGCACAGATACGCAGTATTTT.